This note documents a single T cell receptor (beta chain) sequence. The antigen is unknown. The data belong to a study of cytomegalovirus exposure and HLA in healthy donors. Findings of the study overall: The authors later found most CMV-associated TCR beta chains appeared HLA-restricted. It was approximately 150 TCR beta chains that were listed as cytomegalovirus-associated. In a later analysis, specific HLA alleles were associated with 15,000 to 20,000 TCR beta sequences at a 0.05 false discovery rate.

The PCR had 60 Vbeta and 13 Jbeta primers. Profiled with immunoSEQ multiplex PCR; TCRdb holds only in-frame clones, not every one. This table has some 150,000 clones, roughly four fifths appearing once. The CDR3 is 12 amino acids. V was trimmed by 3 bases and J by 5 bases, leaving 6 bases between them. Looked up from germline, CDR1 is SGHVS and CDR2 is FNYEAQ. The specimen was PBMCs. The clonotype was recovered from a woman aged 45-60 years in good health and CMV-seronegative. The chain is built from TRBV7-6 and TRBJ2-3; D unresolved. The CDR3 DNA is TGTGCCAGCAGCTTGGCCCGAGATACGCAGTATTTT. Its translation: CASSLARDTQYF.